This TCR beta chain was found in a study of blood T cell repertoires in COVID-19. The overall study: T cells, B-cell-depleted T cells, or PBMCs supplied cDNA or gDNA.

The CDR3 sequence is 16 residues long. This clone was detected only once. In the original workflow: Estimation of nucleated cell counts relied on the amplification of reference gene primers. Method: immunoSEQ multiplex PCR; TCRdb's copy keeps in-frame clones and lacks some. The DNA gave D and trimming, while V, J and clone size come from that table. The table lists 55,000 to 80,000 clones, less than 85% of them singletons. The source material was peripheral blood. The clonotype originates from a man aged 55 to 69 with acute or convalescent COVID-19. The chain links TRBV21-1 to TRBJ1-5. TRBV21-1 is a recognized pseudogene. CDR3 sequence reads: CASTPRPPGSNQPQHF. The CDR3 DNA reads TGTGCCAGCACCCCTCGACCCCCCGGGAGCAATCAGCCCCAGCATTTT.